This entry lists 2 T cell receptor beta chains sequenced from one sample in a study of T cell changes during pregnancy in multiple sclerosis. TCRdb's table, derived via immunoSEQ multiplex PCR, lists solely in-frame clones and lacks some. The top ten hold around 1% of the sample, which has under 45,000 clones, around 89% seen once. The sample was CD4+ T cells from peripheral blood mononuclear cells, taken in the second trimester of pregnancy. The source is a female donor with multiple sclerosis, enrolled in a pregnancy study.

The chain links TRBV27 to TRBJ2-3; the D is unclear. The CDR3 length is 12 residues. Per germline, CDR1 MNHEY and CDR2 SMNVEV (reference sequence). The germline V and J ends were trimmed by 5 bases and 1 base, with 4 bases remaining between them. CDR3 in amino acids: CASSGRTDTQYF. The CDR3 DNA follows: TGTGCCAGCAGTGGCCGCACAGATACGCAGTATTTT.

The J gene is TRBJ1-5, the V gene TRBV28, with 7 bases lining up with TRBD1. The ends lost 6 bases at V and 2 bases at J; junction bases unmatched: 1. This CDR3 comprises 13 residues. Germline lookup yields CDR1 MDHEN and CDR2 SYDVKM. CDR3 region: CASSDRGNQPQHF. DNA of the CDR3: TGTGCCAGCAGCGACAGGGGCAATCAGCCCCAGCATTTT.